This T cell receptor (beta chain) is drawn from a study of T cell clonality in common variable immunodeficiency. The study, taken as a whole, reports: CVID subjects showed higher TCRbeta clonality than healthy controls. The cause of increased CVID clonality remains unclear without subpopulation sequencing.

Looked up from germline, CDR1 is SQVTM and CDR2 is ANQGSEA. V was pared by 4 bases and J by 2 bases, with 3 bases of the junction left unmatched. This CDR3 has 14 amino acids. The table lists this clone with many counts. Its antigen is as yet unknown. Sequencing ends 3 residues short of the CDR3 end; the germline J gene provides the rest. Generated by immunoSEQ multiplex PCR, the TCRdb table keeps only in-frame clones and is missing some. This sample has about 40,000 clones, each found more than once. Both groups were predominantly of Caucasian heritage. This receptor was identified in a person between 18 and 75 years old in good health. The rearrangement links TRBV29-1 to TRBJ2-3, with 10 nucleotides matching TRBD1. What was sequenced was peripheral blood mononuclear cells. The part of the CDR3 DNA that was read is TGCAGCGTTGGAGGGACAGGGGTCACAGATACG. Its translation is CSVGGTGVTDT. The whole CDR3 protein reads CSVGGTGVTDTQYF.